This TCR beta chain is drawn from a study of T cell clonality in common variable immunodeficiency. Study outcomes and limitations: Common variable immunodeficiency TCR beta sequences reportedly had fewer deletions and N-nucleotide insertions.

CVID and control samples used equivalent genomic DNA input. Here immunoSEQ multiplex PCR was the method, and the copy in TCRdb shows in-frame clones only, minus some. The sample contains some 33,000 clones, none of them singletons. CDR1 SGHTA and CDR2 FQGNSA come from the germline V gene. The CDR3 is 14 residues long. As for this clone: Antigen specificity is unknown. The read finishes 3 residues shy of the CDR3 end, and the germline J gene is used to complete it.

This sequence originates from a person aged 18-70 years in good health. Sequencing was carried out using peripheral blood mononuclear cells. The chain is built from TRBV7-2 and TRBJ2-4; maybe TRBD1 (5 bases). The CDR3: CASSLEGWGYGQYF. CDR3 DNA, as far as it was read: TGTGCCAGCAGCTTAGAGGGCTGGGGCTATGGT.